These 14 T cell receptor beta chains were all obtained from the same sample, sequenced in a study of immune evolution from preneoplasia to lung adenocarcinoma. Libraries were prepared by immunoSEQ multiplex PCR; TCRdb keeps only in-frame clonotypes and omits some of them. The table has several thousand clones, approximately 85% seen once. Sample: FFPE invasive lung adenocarcinoma tissue. Every receptor here comes from a person aged 45-69 years with lung adenocarcinoma.

Regarding this clone: The sample holds other DNA sequences that translate to the same CDR3. The chain links TRBV19 to TRBJ1-5; no clear D. This CDR3 has 13 residues. CDR1 and CDR2 (germline): LNHDA, SQIVND (reference sequence). Trimming removed 6 bases at V and 7 bases at J, with 13 bases between. The CDR3 DNA follows: TGTGCCAGTAGCTCCTGGGAAGGACAGCCCCAGCATTTT. This gives the protein CASSSWEGQPQHF.

The J gene is TRBJ2-7, the V gene TRBV2, with D perhaps TRBD2 (6 bases). V was cut by 2 bases and J by 1 base, with 15 bases left in between. CDR1 is SNHLY, CDR2 FYNNEI, per germline. The CDR3 sequence is 16 residues long. CDR3 sequence (DNA): TGTGCCAGCAGTGAACGGGGTACGGGACTGTCCTACGAGCAGTACTTC. Protein product: CASSERGTGLSYEQYF.

The CDR3 region has the DNA TGTGCCAGCAGCTCCCCGGACAGGGGGGGTAATGAGCAGTTCTTC. As protein: CASSSPDRGGNEQFF. The rearrangement uses TRBV5-6 and TRBJ2-1; 10 nucleotides match TRBD1. The V segment lost 3 bases and the J segment 7 bases; nucleotides outside the gene matches: 7. This CDR3 contains 15 residues. Per the germline V gene, CDR1 is SGHDT and CDR2 is YYEEEE.

The chain couples TRBV6-6 to TRBJ1-1, with a tentative D call TRBD1 (5 bases). The CDR3 spans 13 residues. Germline CDR1 is MNHNY and CDR2 is SVGAGI (reference sequence). V was trimmed by 6 bases and J by 6 bases, leaving 14 bases between them. CDR3 loop: CASRRRQTAEAFF. The DNA of the CDR3 is TGTGCCAGCAGGAGACGACAGACCGCTGAAGCTTTCTTT.

V and J are TRBV14 and TRBJ2-3; TRBD2 matches 10 bases. The trim removed 8 bases at V and 0 bases at J, leaving 11 bases unmatched. This CDR3 spans 17 amino acids. In germline, CDR1 is SGHDN, CDR2 FVKESK. DNA of the CDR3: TGTGCCAGCTCATCTTTAGCGGGAGGAACTAGCACAGATACGCAGTATTTT. Amino acid sequence: CASSSLAGGTSTDTQYF.

The rearrangement links TRBV25-1 to TRBJ2-7; TRBD2 agrees at 7 bases. Losses at the gene ends were 3 bases for V and 4 bases for J; bases not matched to a gene: 6. Germline CDR1 MGHDK, CDR2 SYGVNS. The CDR3 covers 14 residues. Here the CDR3 reads CASSDGGSTYEQYF. The CDR3, as DNA: TGTGCCAGCAGTGATGGCGGGAGTACGTACGAGCAGTACTTC.

V usage is TRBV7-6 and J usage is TRBJ2-5, with TRBD1 as a possible D gene (5 bases). Germline CDR1 SGHVS, CDR2 FNYEAQ. V dropped 6 bases and J dropped 5 bases, with 13 bases sitting between them. The CDR3 covers 13 residues. CDR3 protein: CASSHVGPETQYF. Written as DNA, the CDR3 is TGTGCCAGCAGTCACGTGGGGCCGGAGACCCAGTACTTC. The full variable domain, in which reference TRBV7-6 and TRBJ2-5 provide the parts outside the CDR3, is GAGVSQSPRYKVTKRGQDVALRCDPISGHVSLYWYRQALGQGPEFLTYFNYEAQQDKSGLPNDRFSAERPEGSISTLTIQRTEQRDSAMYRCASSHVGPETQYFGPGTRLLVL.

The count of this clone is one. DNA of the CDR3: TGTGCCAGCAGCGAGAACACAGGGGGGCTCACAGATACGCAGTATTTT. This sequence encodes CASSENTGGLTDTQYF. The chain is built from TRBV9 and TRBJ2-3, with 8 bases lining up with TRBD1. Germline V gene data show CDR1 as SGDLS and CDR2 as YYNGEE. V shed 3 bases and J 2 bases; nucleotides not matched to a gene: 8. This CDR3 contains 16 residues.

This sequence joins TRBV19 and TRBJ2-2, with D perhaps TRBD1 or TRBD2 (5 bases each). The V gene lost 2 bases and the J gene lost 7 bases, with 8 bases spanning the gap. The CDR3 consists of 13 residues. Germline V gene data show CDR1 as LNHDA and CDR2 as SQIVND (reference sequence). This CDR3 is CASSIRDGGELFF. The CDR3 DNA reads as TGTGCCAGTAGTATAAGGGACGGCGGGGAGCTGTTTTTT.

This clone was picked up one time. The chain combines TRBV15 with TRBJ1-2; TRBD1 matches at 7 bases. Germline V gene sequence: CDR1 LNHNV, CDR2 YYDKDF (reference sequence). The junction had 2 bases not matched to a gene; V was cut back by 3 bases and J by 1 base. The CDR3 is 14 amino acids. CDR3 coding DNA: TGTGCCACCAGCAGCGGGACAGTTAACTATGGCTACACCTTC. Translation: CATSSGTVNYGYTF.

The V gene is TRBV30, the J gene TRBJ2-7; 10 nucleotides line up with TRBD2. In germline, CDR1 is GTSNPN, CDR2 SVGIG (reference sequence). The CDR3 is made up of 13 amino acids. Trimming at V came to 4 bases and at J to 4 bases, leaving 4 bases not matched to a gene. CDR3 residues: CAWKRTSGYEQYF. Here the CDR3 DNA reads TGTGCCTGGAAGAGGACTAGCGGATACGAGCAGTACTTC.

The chain uses TRBV5-4 and TRBJ1-1, with D uncertain. V was shortened by 2 bases and J by 0 bases, with 8 bases between the two germline ends. CDR1 and CDR2 (germline): SGHNT, YYREEE (reference sequence). This CDR3 is built from 14 residues. The CDR3 reads CASSLGQMNTEAFF. The CDR3 DNA follows: TGTGCCAGCAGCTTAGGGCAGATGAACACTGAAGCTTTCTTT. Filled out from reference TRBV5-4 and TRBJ1-1, the complete variable domain reads ETGVTQSPTHLIKTRGQQVTLRCSSQSGHNTVSWYQQALGQGPQFIFQYYREEENGRGNFPPRFSGLQFPNYSSELNVNALELDDSALYLCASSLGQMNTEAFFGQGTRLTVV.

DNA of the CDR3: TGTGCCAGCAGTCGAACAGGGACGTCCGGGGAGCTGTTTTTT. As protein: CASSRTGTSGELFF. The chain uses TRBV28 and TRBJ2-2, with TRBD1 as a possible D gene (6 bases). V dropped 5 bases and J dropped 6 bases, with 13 bases sitting between them. This CDR3 comprises 14 residues. Germline V gives CDR1 MDHEN, CDR2 SYDVKM.

The J gene is TRBJ2-1, the V gene TRBV19; the D is unclear. Trimming removed 3 bases from V and 7 bases from J, with 4 bases in between. Germline V gene lookup returns CDR1 LNHDA and CDR2 SQIVND (reference sequence). The CDR3 has 11 amino acids. CDR3 DNA sequence: TGTGCCAGTAGTATGGGTAATGAGCAGTTCTTC. Protein product: CASSMGNEQFF.